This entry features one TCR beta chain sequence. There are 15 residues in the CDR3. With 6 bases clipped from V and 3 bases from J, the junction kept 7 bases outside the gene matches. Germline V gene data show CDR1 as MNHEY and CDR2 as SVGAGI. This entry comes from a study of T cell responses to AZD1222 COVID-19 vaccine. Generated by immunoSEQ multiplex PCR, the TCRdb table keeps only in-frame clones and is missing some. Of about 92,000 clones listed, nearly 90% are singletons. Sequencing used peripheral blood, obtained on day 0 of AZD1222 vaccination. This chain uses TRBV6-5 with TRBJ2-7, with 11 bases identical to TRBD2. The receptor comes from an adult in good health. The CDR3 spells CASRVGTSGYYEQYF. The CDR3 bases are TGTGCCAGCAGAGTCGGGACTAGCGGTTACTACGAGCAGTACTTC.